This TCR beta chain was identified in a study of cytomegalovirus exposure and HLA in healthy donors (TCRdb year 2017). Background on the whole study: According to an earlier analysis of a few hundred of the donors, 150 million to 200 million T cells yielded 95 million to 140 million unique TCR beta sequences and approximately 300 Gb of sequence data. In an earlier analysis of several hundred of the donors, high-throughput TCR beta sequencing was used to judge whether each TCR beta V gene segment behaved as functional or pseudogenic. Donor age, sex, ethnicity and CMV serostatus were compiled together with the repertoire data. The genetic ancestry cluster associated with self-reported Caucasian donors included 65% to 90% of the approximately 430 genotyped donors. On average, 235,054 unique TCR beta nucleotide sequences were sequenced per donor among fewer than 500 genotyped donors of the cohort, with roughly 18% of those sequences being non-productive. Genome-wide SNP genotypes for about 65% of the 666 donors were used in a later genetic analysis, which treated that subset as a discovery cohort. The study was designed to test whether signatures of past pathogen exposure could be identified by cataloging public T cell receptors. Every discovery cohort repertoire had been produced on one sequencing platform. The study combined high-throughput TCR immunosequencing, statistical association of individual TCRs with disease status, and machine learning to predict cytomegalovirus infection status. The number of donors typed differed by locus, with roughly 629-640 for A, B, C, DRB1 and DQB1, roughly 550 for DQA1, 606 for DPA1, and around 450 for DPB1. HLA typing included class I and class II loci at four-digit resolution. A later analysis re-examined previously published TCR beta repertoires from about 700 donors and added high-resolution HLA genotyping to investigate patterns of TCR occurrence. The study used immunosequencing to profile the T cell repertoires of several hundred subjects and linked those repertoires to cytomegalovirus serostatus. Along with the approximately 700-subject first cohort, a separate validation cohort of around 120 different subjects was used. Roughly 300 gigabases of sequencing data and around 85 million unique TCR sequences made up an early release that covered around 640 HLA-typed donors. Five DR-DQ haplotypes were treated as single units for association and clustering because of strong linkage in the cohort. The later analysis used no new phenotypic data to find candidate immune exposures, relying instead on TCR beta sequences and their occurrence across donors. The paper's findings and limits, for the study overall: A later analysis found that TCR association rates varied across HLA loci, with DRB1 alleles showing the most associated TCRs and HLA-C alleles the fewest. A later analysis found that most CMV-associated TCR beta chains appeared HLA-restricted, with HLA associations seemingly driven largely by CMV exposure. A few of the identified cytomegalovirus-associated TCR beta chains were confirmed in vitro to be specific for cytomegalovirus antigens. Presence/absence analyses assumed roughly uniform sequencing depth across donors, an assumption that may not hold. A later analysis associated 16,951 TCR beta sequences with specific HLA alleles at a false discovery rate of 0.05. A later genetic analysis associated a missense DCLRE1C variant with V-gene and J-gene trimming of TCR beta chains, and an independent cohort replicated the association. A later analysis reported that several top co-occurrence clusters appeared linked to parvovirus B19, influenza, CMV and Epstein-Barr virus. The only immune exposure information available for the cohort was CMV serostatus. The earlier analysis of almost 600 of the donors excluded approximately 17 rarely observed V segments, including chromosome 9 orphons, because counts were too low. A later analysis found that HLA-associated TCR beta chains were more clonally expanded and had lower generation probabilities than equally common non-associated chains. A cluster of highly shared sequence variants was judged likely to represent a technical artifact of the sequencing pipeline. The study listed over 150 TCR beta chains as associated with cytomegalovirus. A later genetic analysis reported fewer N-insertions in productive TCRs among donors in an Asian-associated ancestry cluster than the roughly 670-donor mean. According to the authors, the approach could potentially be generalized to other disease states and immunological phenotypes. An earlier analysis of 587 of the donors showed that most TCR beta V segments appeared in productive rearrangements either about 87% or about 30% of the time, which broadly matched IMGT annotations. The cohort was sequenced for TCR beta chains only, and without alpha or paired-chain data the features that could be detected were limited. While some public TCRs were present in many individuals, most TCR sequences turned up only very rarely across donors. When HLA alleles, especially DR and DQ, strongly co-occurred, TCR associations were difficult to assign to individual alleles. A further reported finding was that TCR beta sequences accurately predicted the HLA-A and HLA-B alleles for most subjects in the first cohort. Correlated functional status among segregating V segments might reflect linkage disequilibrium, but an unknown experimental factor could not be ruled out. Because some donors lacked HLA typing at each locus, the association tests relied only on the typed subset. The classifier was reported to diagnose cytomegalovirus status with high specificity and sensitivity in both the original cohort and the validation cohort.

Preparation of the library involved the immunoSEQ multiplex PCR assay. A mixture of 60 forward primers for TCR Vbeta segments and 13 reverse primers for TCR Jbeta segments was used in the multiplex PCR. A multiplex PCR assay on genomic DNA amplified the CDR3 region of rearranged TCR beta genes. The amplified TCR beta libraries were sequenced on the Illumina HiSeq System as 87-base-pair reads. In the paper's pipeline: In a later analysis, roughly 80 million unique TCR beta chains were counted across the 500 to 850 repertoires, and roughly 11 million of these chains were shared by at least two donors. To remove PCR and sequencing errors, raw reads were error-corrected and collapsed into unique sequences using a nearest-neighbor algorithm that merged closely related sequences. V, D and J gene segments were assigned by aligning CDR3 sequences to IMGT reference sequences. Each retained sequence needed at least a six-nucleotide match to both a V gene segment and a J gene segment. A rearrangement counted as productive if the CDR3 had no stop codons and remained in frame with V and J, and every other rearrangement counted as non-productive. CDR3 was defined according to IMGT convention as the region running from the second conserved V-encoded cysteine to the conserved J-encoded phenylalanine. Sequences without an unambiguous match to a single V gene segment were excluded from the earlier analysis of almost 600 of the donors. In an earlier analysis of approximately 500 of the donors, a V segment was called functional when productive rearrangements were above 56.7%, and segregating when the standard deviation between donors exceeded 5%. A statistical classification framework was built to diagnose cytomegalovirus status from the catalog of TCR beta chain sequences. In a later analysis, TCR nucleotide sequences were compared against IMGT/GENE-DB human TR gene sequences so that V and J genes could be assigned. In a later analysis, CDR3 sequences and most-parsimonious VDJ recombination scenarios were assigned using the TCRdist pipeline. In a later analysis, every TCR beta chain was defined by the combination of its CDR3 amino acid sequence and its V-gene family, and reads without a unique V-gene family were dropped. To address suspected cross-contamination and a sequencing artifact, a later analysis removed 592 highly shared, low-generation-probability nucleotide sequences. A later analysis calculated a clonal expansion index for each public chain from normalized within-repertoire ranks of inferred template counts. Generation probabilities in a later analysis came from a VDJ recombination model fitted to out-of-frame rearrangements, and those results were checked against IGoR. Hypergeometric tests were used in a later analysis to score TCR-TCR, TCR-HLA and TCR-CMV co-occurrence, with a repertoire-size bias correction applied to the TCR pairs. A later analysis estimated false discovery rates by permuting HLA or CMV assignments 20 times. A later analysis grouped co-occurring TCRs with DBSCAN, adding TCRdist sequence similarity when clustering within HLA-allele-positive subsets. Repertoires with fewer than 30,000 or more than 120,000 public chains, plus five repertoires with anomalous nucleotide sharing, were excluded from co-occurrence clustering. TCRdb holds this immuneACCESS table with in-frame rearrangements only. Some clones are missing; in checked studies, unresolved V genes explain under half, and the rest has no known cause. That table furnishes V, J and clone size, whereas the DNA furnished D and trimming. The sample contains some 170,000 clones, roughly 72% of them found a single time. The leading ten clones occupy about 1% of the sample.

This clone appeared once. It has no known antigen specificity. No clone much larger than this one lies a single base away; base qualities are absent. The cohort comprised several hundred healthy bone marrow donors. Cohort members were all nominally healthy when sampled, although unrecorded immune exposures were likely present. The donor tested CMV seronegative, placing the donor among the roughly 400 seronegative members of the cohort. Every donor gave a peripheral blood sample, and the peripheral blood mononuclear cells from that sample were used for TCR beta sequencing. Genomic DNA was extracted from the blood cell samples with the Qiagen DNeasy Blood Extraction Kit. The source of this sequence is a woman in her thirties or forties in good health and CMV-seronegative. Sequencing was done on a sample of PBMCs.

DNA sequence: TGTGCCAGCAGCCCAAGGACTAGCGGGGGGGCCCGGCAGTTCTTC. Its amino acids are CASSPRTSGGARQFF. The V gene is TRBV13 and the J gene is TRBJ2-1, with 15 middle bases fitting TRBD2. Unmatched junction bases come to 8, with V trimmed by 5 bases and J by 12 bases. In the germline V gene (reference sequence), CDR1 corresponds to PRHDT and CDR2 to FYEKMQ. The CDR3 sequence holds 15 residues, the cysteine and phenylalanine included. The DNA shown is the 45-base CDR3, in frame from base 1.